This T cell receptor (beta chain) derives from a study of beta chain features in type 1 diabetes (dated by TCRdb to 2017 to 2018). For context, the study as a whole: No differences in mean age, gender distribution, total cell number or subset yield were found between patients and healthy donors. A total of about 100 million sorted cells were examined across all samples, and RNA yield correlated strongly with the number of cells per subset. The study compared TCRB repertoires of sorted circulating CD4+ T cell subsets between recently diagnosed type 1 diabetes patients and matched healthy donors. Regulatory and stem cell-like memory subsets were isolated from only 8 patients and roughly eight healthy donors, whereas naive and central memory subsets came from all 30 or so donors.

This clone was detected a few times. Its antigen specificity is not known. No base qualities exist here, and no much larger clone lies one base off it. Sequences SGHTA (CDR1) and FQGNSA (CDR2) are obtained from the germline V gene. Its CDR3 holds 15 amino acids, cysteine through phenylalanine. Kept here is only the CDR3 DNA, which spans 45 bases and is read in frame from base 1. Clipping removes 5 bases from V and 0 bases from J, with 4 as the unmatched junction base count. Each donor gave one peripheral blood draw, approximately 100 mL on average, collected into heparinised tubes. A BD FACSAria II and a panel including CD45RO, CCR7, CD25, CD127, CD95 and CD27 were used to sort naive, central memory, regulatory and stem cell-like memory CD4+ T cells. All sorted populations exceeded 95% purity. Right away, PBMCs were isolated by Lymphoprep density gradient centrifugation and were stained directly, with no culture step. So that batch effects would be minimized, each experiment stained and sorted samples in pairs, pairing one healthy donor with one patient.

The research as a whole found: Shorter templates might be favored by PCR, yet because patient and control samples were amplified and corrected together, any such skew would affect both groups equally. Because small numbers of individuals were included in the HLA sub-analyses, any influence of HLA type on TCRB rearrangement was left unresolved. Naive, central memory and regulatory TCRB repertoires appeared to be more alike among patients than among healthy donors. Because cDNA was sequenced instead of genomic DNA, activated cells with high expression could be over-represented, although the groups did not differ in activation or CD3 levels. In all four CD4+ subsets, TCRB CDR3 length was moderately but significantly shorter in type 1 diabetes patients. At VDJ recombination sites, type 1 diabetes patients had fewer insertions and more deleted nucleotides, which implies abnormalities in thymic rearrangement.

The entire amount of isolated RNA was reverse transcribed using the High Capacity cDNA Reverse Transcription Kit, so the sequenced TCRB transcripts were expressed ones. Deep immunoSEQ sequencing was performed on naive, central memory and regulatory T cell samples, with an average of roughly 3.5 million total reads per sample. Sorted cells were lysed in RLT buffer, and RNA was extracted using DNase-treated RNeasy Micro or Mini kits according to cell number. To prevent cross-contamination, every cell subset was processed on its own, while patient and healthy donor samples were processed together. Using the immunoSEQ multiplex PCR, TCRB sequences were amplified from cDNA into 87-bp fragments spanning the CDR3 region. The amplicons were sequenced using the Illumina HiSeq platform. Concerning the study's data processing: Synthetic template baselines were used to correct PCR bias computationally, reads within Hamming distance 2 were collapsed together, and singletons that could not be merged were discarded. By aligning reads against IMGT, V, D and J genes, CDR3 length, and insertions or deletions at six rearrangement sites were assigned. Within each subset, clonotype counts were normalized to sorted cell number, and only after that were true diversity and Gini coefficients computed with the tcR R package. The overlap coefficient, calculated on TCRB nucleotide sequences, was used to measure repertoire sharing. Out-of-frame TCRB sequences from naive cells were analyzed as a proxy for the pre-selection repertoire. The clones in this table, taken by TCRdb from immuneACCESS, are in-frame only. Not every clone is retained; where verified, under half of the shortfall comes from an unresolved V gene, and the cause of the rest is unknown. V and J calls plus clone size are reproduced from that table; the DNA served to infer D and trimming. The sample data list 300,000 to 350,000 clones, and 20% of these were observed just once. Jointly, the top ten make up about 0.044% of the sample.

What was sequenced was naive CD4+ T cells from blood. The cell subset or site label, as the study defines it: true naive CD4+ T cells. The chain couples TRBV7-2 to TRBJ2-1, with 7 bases aligning to TRBD1. The sequence came from a woman aged 18 to 35 in good health. The nucleotides are TGTGCCAGCAGCCCACAGGGGAGCTCCTACAATGAGCAGTTCTTC. Its coded protein is CASSPQGSSYNEQFF.